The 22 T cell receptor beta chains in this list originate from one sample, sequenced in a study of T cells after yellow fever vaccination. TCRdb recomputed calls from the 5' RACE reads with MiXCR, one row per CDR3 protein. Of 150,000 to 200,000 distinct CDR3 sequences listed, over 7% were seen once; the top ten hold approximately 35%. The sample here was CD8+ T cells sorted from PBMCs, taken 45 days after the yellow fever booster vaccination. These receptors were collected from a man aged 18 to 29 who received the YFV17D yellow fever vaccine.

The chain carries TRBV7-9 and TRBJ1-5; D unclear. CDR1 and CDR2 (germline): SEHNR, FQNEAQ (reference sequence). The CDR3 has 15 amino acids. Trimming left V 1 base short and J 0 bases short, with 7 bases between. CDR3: CASSLGVDSNQPQHF. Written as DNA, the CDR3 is TGTGCCAGCAGCTTAGGCGTTGATAGCAATCAGCCCCAGCATTTT.

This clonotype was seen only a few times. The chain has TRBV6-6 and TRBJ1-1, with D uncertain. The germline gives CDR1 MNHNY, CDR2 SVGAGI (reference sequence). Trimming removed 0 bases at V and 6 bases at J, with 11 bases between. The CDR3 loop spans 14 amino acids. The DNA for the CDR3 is TGTGCCAGCAGTTACTCGATCGGGGTCGCTGAAGCTTTCTTT. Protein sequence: CASSYSIGVAEAFF.

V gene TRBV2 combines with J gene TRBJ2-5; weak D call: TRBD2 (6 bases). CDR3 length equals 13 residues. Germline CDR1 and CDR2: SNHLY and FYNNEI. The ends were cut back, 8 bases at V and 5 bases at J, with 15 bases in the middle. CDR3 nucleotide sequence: TGTGCCAGCCGCGGGGCAGTGGCTGAGACCCAGTACTTC. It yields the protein CASRGAVAETQYF.

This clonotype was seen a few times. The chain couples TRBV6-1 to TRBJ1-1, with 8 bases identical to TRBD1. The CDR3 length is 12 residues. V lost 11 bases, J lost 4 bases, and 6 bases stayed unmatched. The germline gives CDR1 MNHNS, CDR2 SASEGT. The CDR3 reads CAARGLGTEAFF. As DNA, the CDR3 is TGTGCCGCCAGGGGGCTGGGCACTGAAGCTTTCTTT.

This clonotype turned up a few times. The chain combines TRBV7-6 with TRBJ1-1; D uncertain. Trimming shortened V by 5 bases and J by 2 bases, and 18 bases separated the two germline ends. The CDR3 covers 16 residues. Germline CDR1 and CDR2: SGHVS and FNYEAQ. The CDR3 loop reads CASSLTLDLDNTEAFF. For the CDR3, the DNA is TGTGCCAGCAGCCTTACGCTCGATCTAGACAACACTGAAGCTTTCTTT.

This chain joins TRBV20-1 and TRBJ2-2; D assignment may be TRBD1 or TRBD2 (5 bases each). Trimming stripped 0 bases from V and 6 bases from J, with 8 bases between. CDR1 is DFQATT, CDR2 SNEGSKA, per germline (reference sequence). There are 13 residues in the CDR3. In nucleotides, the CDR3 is TGCAGTGCTAGAGACAGGGAGTCCGGGGAGCTGTTTTTT. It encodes CSARDRESGELFF.

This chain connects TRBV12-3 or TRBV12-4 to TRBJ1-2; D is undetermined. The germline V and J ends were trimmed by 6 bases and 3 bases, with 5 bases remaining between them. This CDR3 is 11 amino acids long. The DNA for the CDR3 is TGTGCCAGCAGGCTGGACTATGGCTACACCTTC. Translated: CASRLDYGYTF.

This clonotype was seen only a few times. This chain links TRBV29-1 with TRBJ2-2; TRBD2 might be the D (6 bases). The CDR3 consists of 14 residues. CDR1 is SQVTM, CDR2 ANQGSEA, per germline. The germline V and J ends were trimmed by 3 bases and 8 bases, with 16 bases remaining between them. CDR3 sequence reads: CSVDGGAHSGELFF. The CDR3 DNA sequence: TGCAGCGTTGACGGAGGGGCCCATTCGGGGGAGCTGTTTTTT.

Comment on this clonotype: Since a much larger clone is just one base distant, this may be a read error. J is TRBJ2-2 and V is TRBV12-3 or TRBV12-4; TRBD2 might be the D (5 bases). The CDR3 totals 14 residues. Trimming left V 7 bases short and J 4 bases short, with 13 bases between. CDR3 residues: CASTPFEGTGELFF. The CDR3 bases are TGTGCCAGCACTCCATTCGAGGGCACCGGGGAGCTGTTTTTT.

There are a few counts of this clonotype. DNA for the CDR3: TGCGCCAGCAGCCAAGAGCCGGGACAGATCATTACAGATACGCAGTATTTT. Encoded protein: CASSQEPGQIITDTQYF. This chain links TRBV4-3 with TRBJ2-3; 7 bases align to TRBD1. Germline lookup yields CDR1 LGHNA and CDR2 YSLEER. With 0 bases clipped from V and 3 bases from J, the junction kept 9 bases outside the gene matches. The CDR3 is 17 residues long.

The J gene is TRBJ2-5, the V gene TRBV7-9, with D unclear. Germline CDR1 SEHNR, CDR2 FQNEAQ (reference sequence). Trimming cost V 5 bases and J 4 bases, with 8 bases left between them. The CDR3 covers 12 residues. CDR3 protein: CASSALGETQYF. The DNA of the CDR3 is TGTGCCAGCAGCGCACTTGGAGAGACCCAGTACTTC.

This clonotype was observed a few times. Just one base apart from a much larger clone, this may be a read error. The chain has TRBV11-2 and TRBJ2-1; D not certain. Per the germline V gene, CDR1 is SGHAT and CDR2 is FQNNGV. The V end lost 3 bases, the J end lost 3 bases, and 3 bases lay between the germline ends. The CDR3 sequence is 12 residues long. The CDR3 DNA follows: TGTGCCAGCAGCTTGGTCTACAATGAGCAGTTCTTC. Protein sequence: CASSLVYNEQFF.

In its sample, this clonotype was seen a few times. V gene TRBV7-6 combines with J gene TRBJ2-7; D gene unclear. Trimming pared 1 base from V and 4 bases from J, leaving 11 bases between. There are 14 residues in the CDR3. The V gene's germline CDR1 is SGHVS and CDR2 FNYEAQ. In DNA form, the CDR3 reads TGTGCCAGCAGCTTAGGGGTCCACGGTTACGAGCAGTACGTC. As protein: CASSLGVHGYEQYV.

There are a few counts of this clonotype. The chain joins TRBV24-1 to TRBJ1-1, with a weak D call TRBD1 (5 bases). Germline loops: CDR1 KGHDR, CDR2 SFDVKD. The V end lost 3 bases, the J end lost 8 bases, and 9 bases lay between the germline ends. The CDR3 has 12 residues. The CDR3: CATSDASGEAFF. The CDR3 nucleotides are TGTGCCACCAGTGATGCTTCAGGGGAAGCTTTCTTT.

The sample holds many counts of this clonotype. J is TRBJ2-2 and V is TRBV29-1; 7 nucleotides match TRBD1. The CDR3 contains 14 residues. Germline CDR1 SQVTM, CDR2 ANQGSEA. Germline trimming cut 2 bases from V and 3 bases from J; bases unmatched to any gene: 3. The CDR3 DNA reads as TGCAGCGTTGAAAACAGGGGAGACACCGGGGAGCTGTTTTTT. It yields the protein CSVENRGDTGELFF.

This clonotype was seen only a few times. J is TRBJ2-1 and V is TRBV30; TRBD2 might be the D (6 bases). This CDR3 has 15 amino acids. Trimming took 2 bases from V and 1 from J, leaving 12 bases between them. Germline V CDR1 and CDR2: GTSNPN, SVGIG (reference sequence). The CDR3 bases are TGTGCCTGGAGTTGGAGCGGGCGATCCTACAATGAGCAGTTCTTC. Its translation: CAWSWSGRSYNEQFF.

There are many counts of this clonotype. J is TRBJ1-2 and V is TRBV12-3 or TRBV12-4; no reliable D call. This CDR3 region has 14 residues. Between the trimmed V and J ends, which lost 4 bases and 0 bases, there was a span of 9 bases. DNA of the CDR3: TGTGCCAGCAGTTGGGGTTCAGCTAACTATGGCTACACCTTC. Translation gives CASSWGSANYGYTF.

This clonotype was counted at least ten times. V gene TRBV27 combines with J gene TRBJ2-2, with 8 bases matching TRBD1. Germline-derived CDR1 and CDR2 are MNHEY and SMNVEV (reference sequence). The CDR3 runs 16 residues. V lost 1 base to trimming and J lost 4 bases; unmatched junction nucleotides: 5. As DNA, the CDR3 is TGTGCCAGCAGTTTATGGGCAGGGGGCTTCACCGGGGAGCTGTTTTTT. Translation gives CASSLWAGGFTGELFF.

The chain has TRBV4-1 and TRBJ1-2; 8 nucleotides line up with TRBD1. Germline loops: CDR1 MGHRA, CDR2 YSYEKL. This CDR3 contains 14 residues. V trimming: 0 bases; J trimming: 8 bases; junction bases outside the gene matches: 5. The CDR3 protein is CASSQETDRDGYTF. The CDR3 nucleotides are TGCGCCAGCAGCCAAGAGACGGACAGGGACGGCTACACCTTC.

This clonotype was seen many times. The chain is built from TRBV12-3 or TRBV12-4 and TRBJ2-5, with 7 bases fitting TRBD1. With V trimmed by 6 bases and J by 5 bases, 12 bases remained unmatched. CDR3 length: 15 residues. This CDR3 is CASRRGGSVWETQYF. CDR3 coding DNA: TGTGCCAGCAGAAGAGGGGGCTCAGTATGGGAGACCCAGTACTTC.

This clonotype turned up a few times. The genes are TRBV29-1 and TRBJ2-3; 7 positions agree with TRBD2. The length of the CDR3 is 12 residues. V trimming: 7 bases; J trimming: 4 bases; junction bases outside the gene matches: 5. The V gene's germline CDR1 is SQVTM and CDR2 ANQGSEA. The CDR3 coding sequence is TGCAGCGCCTCAGGGAGGGCAGATACGCAGTATTTT. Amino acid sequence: CSASGRADTQYF.

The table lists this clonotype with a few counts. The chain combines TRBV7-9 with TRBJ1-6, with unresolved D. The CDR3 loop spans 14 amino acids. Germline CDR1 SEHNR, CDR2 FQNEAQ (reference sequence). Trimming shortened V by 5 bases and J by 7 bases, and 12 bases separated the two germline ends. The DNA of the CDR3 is TGTGCCAGCAGCCGTGACGGTCCCAATTCACCCCTCCACTTT. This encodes CASSRDGPNSPLHF.